Detailed here is one T cell receptor beta chain. The CDR3 length is 15 residues. Which cohort a participant joined came from the clinical history participants gave. TCRdb's table, derived via immunoSEQ multiplex PCR, lists solely in-frame clones and lacks some. The sample includes some 300,000 clones, 70% to 90% of them seen just once. This sample stems from a study of blood T cell repertoires in COVID-19. The wider study: Recovered participants had two consecutive negative NP/OP PCR tests, healthcare professional clearance, or symptom resolution. Spain, Italy and the United States supplied samples that represented acute and convalescent COVID-19. Nucleic acid was either cDNA or gDNA, and it came from T cells, B-cell-depleted T cells, or PBMCs.

The chain uses TRBV7-5 and TRBJ2-5; the D call of TRBD1 is as the table states it, not checked on the DNA. TRBV7-5 is listed as a pseudogene. The TCR originated in a woman aged 55 to 70 in a cohort exposed to, infected with or recovered from COVID-19 (not recorded which). What was sequenced was PBMCs or T cells enriched from blood (not recorded which). The CDR3 DNA follows: TGTGCCAGAAGCCCCCCCCGACAGGGAGGAGAGACCCAGTACTTC. Its translation is CARSPPRQGGETQYF.